Shown below are 26 T cell receptor beta chains from a single sample sequenced in a study of cytomegalovirus exposure and HLA in healthy donors. Clones were sequenced by immunoSEQ multiplex PCR, and TCRdb holds only the in-frame ones, with some missing. The table has about 160,000 clones, approximately 88% seen once; the top ten hold roughly a tenth. Sequencing was done on a sample of PBMCs. The source of these receptors is a man in his thirties or forties in good health and CMV-seropositive.

This chain connects TRBV4-1 to TRBJ2-2, with 9 bases that match TRBD1. Trimming took 5 bases from V and 1 from J; bases not matched to a gene: 11. The CDR3 contains 18 residues. Germline lookup yields CDR1 MGHRA and CDR2 YSYEKL. The CDR3 protein is CASSSTGWTGENTGELFF. The CDR3 DNA follows: TGCGCCAGCAGCTCCACAGGGTGGACAGGGGAGAACACCGGGGAGCTGTTTTTT.

This clone has a handful of counts. The chain links TRBV5-6 to TRBJ1-2; 8 bases match TRBD1. The CDR3 runs to 13 residues. Trimming at V came to 4 bases and at J to 4 bases, leaving 3 bases not matched to a gene. Germline assignment: CDR1 SGHDT and CDR2 YYEEEE. The CDR3 DNA sequence: TGTGCCAGCAGCCTAGGGACAGGCTATGGCTACACCTTC. It is translated as CASSLGTGYGYTF.

This chain connects TRBV9 to TRBJ1-4, with a tentative D call TRBD1 (6 bases). The V and J ends lost 0 bases and 6 bases respectively, with 15 bases between them. From germline, CDR1 is SGDLS and CDR2 YYNGEE. CDR3 size: 16 residues. The CDR3 DNA reads as TGTGCCAGCAGCGTAGCGGCAGGGGCGAGACATGAAAAACTGTTTTTT. Encoded protein: CASSVAAGARHEKLFF.

This clone was counted only a few times. The J gene is TRBJ1-2, the V gene TRBV7-9; D possibly corresponds to TRBD1 (5 bases). V was cut by 5 bases and J by 4 bases, with 11 bases left in between. The germline CDR1 and CDR2 sequences are SEHNR and FQNEAQ (reference sequence). There are 13 residues in the CDR3. CDR3 amino acids: CASSQGPPYGYTF. CDR3 bases: TGTGCCAGCAGCCAGGGTCCTCCCTATGGCTACACCTTC.

This clone was seen more than once but under ten times. The CDR3 reads CASSGDSYGYTF. For the CDR3, the DNA is TGTGCCAGCAGTGGAGACAGCTATGGCTACACCTTC. The rearrangement uses TRBV25-1 and TRBJ1-2; a possible D gene is TRBD1 (5 bases). V was pared by 4 bases and J by 4 bases, with 7 bases between. This CDR3 spans 12 amino acids. Germline CDR1 and CDR2: MGHDK and SYGVNS.

This chain joins TRBV13 and TRBJ1-1; D possibly corresponds to TRBD1 (5 bases). Looked up from germline, CDR1 is PRHDT and CDR2 is FYEKMQ (reference sequence). The CDR3 totals 12 residues. Trimming removed 4 bases from V and 5 bases from J, with 8 bases in between. In DNA form, the CDR3 reads TGTGCCAGCAGCTCCAGGGATACTGAAGCTTTCTTT. Its translation: CASSSRDTEAFF.

The chain uses TRBV7-9 and TRBJ2-7; tentatively, D is TRBD2 (7 bases). Per the germline V gene, CDR1 is SEHNR and CDR2 is FQNEAQ (reference sequence). CDR3 length equals 14 residues. Trimming stripped 5 bases from V and 3 bases from J, with 14 bases between. In nucleotides, the CDR3 is TGTGCCAGCAGCCCCGGGGGGCTCTACTACGAGCAGTACTTC. It yields the protein CASSPGGLYYEQYF.

The genes are TRBV15 and TRBJ1-4; maybe TRBD1 (6 bases). V dropped 1 base and J dropped 5 bases, with 11 bases sitting between them. CDR1 and CDR2 (germline): LNHNV, YYDKDF (reference sequence). The CDR3 extends over 15 amino acids. The CDR3 DNA follows: TGTGCCACCAGCAGAGGTGGGGGCGTGAATGAAAAACTGTTTTTT. The encoded protein is CATSRGGGVNEKLFF. The whole variable domain, filled in from reference TRBV15 and TRBJ1-4, reads DAMVIQNPRYQVTQFGKPVTLSCSQTLNHNVMYWYQQKSSQAPKLLFHYYDKDFNNEADTPDNFQSRRPNTSFCFLDIRSPGLGDTAMYLCATSRGGGVNEKLFFGSGTQLSVL.

This clone occurred a few times. This chain connects TRBV9 to TRBJ1-4; D gene unclear. This CDR3 has 14 amino acids. The ends were cut back, 3 bases at V and 0 bases at J, with 6 bases in the middle. Germline V gene lookup returns CDR1 SGDLS and CDR2 YYNGEE. CDR3 nucleotides: TGTGCCAGCAGCGGCGGAACAACTAATGAAAAACTGTTTTTT. Its translation: CASSGGTTNEKLFF.

This clone was found once. The chain combines TRBV7-2 with TRBJ1-1; 8 positions agree with TRBD1. CDR1 is SGHTA and CDR2 is FQGNSA in the germline V gene. The CDR3 loop spans 15 amino acids. V lost 6 bases to trimming and J lost 4 bases; unmatched junction nucleotides: 10. The CDR3, as DNA: TGTGCCAGCAGTGAAGAGCCTCAGGGGGCCACTGAAGCTTTCTTT. Residues: CASSEEPQGATEAFF.

J is TRBJ2-6 and V is TRBV7-6; 10 nucleotides align to TRBD1. V shed 4 bases and J 4 bases; nucleotides not matched to a gene: 7. The CDR3 spans 17 residues. Germline V CDR1 and CDR2: SGHVS, FNYEAQ. The CDR3 bases are TGTGCCAGCAGCTCGGGACAGGGGATCGCCGGGGCCAACGTCCTGACTTTC. Amino acids: CASSSGQGIAGANVLTF.

There are many counts of this clone. The genes are TRBV6-5 and TRBJ1-2, with no clear D. Trimming took 0 bases from V and 7 from J, leaving 12 bases between them. CDR3 size: 14 residues. Germline V lookup: CDR1 MNHEY, CDR2 SVGAGI. For the CDR3, the DNA is TGTGCCAGCAGTTACTCATCAGCGAGCGGTGGCTACACCTTC. Its translation is CASSYSSASGGYTF.

The chain carries TRBV2 and TRBJ2-1; TRBD2 aligns across 12 bases. The V gene end was trimmed by 4 bases and the J gene end by 6 bases; junction bases not matched to a gene: 4. The CDR3 is 15 amino acids. The V gene's germline CDR1 is SNHLY and CDR2 FYNNEI. CDR3 loop: CASSVASGGANEQFF. CDR3 nucleotides: TGTGCCAGCAGTGTAGCTAGCGGGGGGGCCAATGAGCAGTTCTTC. The whole variable domain, filled in from reference TRBV2 and TRBJ2-1, reads EPEVTQTPSHQVTQMGQEVILRCVPISNHLYFYWYRQILGQKVEFLVSFYNNEISEKSEIFDDQFSVERPDGSNFTLKIRSTKLEDSAMYFCASSVASGGANEQFFGPGTRLTVL.

The chain carries TRBV14 and TRBJ1-2; no clear D. The V gene lost 2 bases and the J gene lost 3 bases, with 13 bases spanning the gap. The CDR3 is 15 amino acids. Looked up from germline, CDR1 is SGHDN and CDR2 is FVKESK. The CDR3 bases are TGTGCCAGCAGCCAATACCAAAACGGGGACTATGGCTACACCTTC. Amino acid sequence: CASSQYQNGDYGYTF. Based on the CDR3 plus reference TRBV14 and TRBJ1-2, the full variable domain is EAGVTQFPSHSVIEKGQTVTLRCDPISGHDNLYWYRRVMGKEIKFLLHFVKESKQDESGMPNNRFLAERTGGTYSTLKVQPAELEDSGVYFCASSQYQNGDYGYTFGSGTRLTVV.

The chain uses TRBV6-6 and TRBJ1-6, with 7 bases aligning to TRBD1. This CDR3 region has 15 residues. Per germline, CDR1 MNHNY and CDR2 SVGAGI (reference sequence). Trimming took 0 bases from V and 9 from J; bases not matched to a gene: 5. The CDR3 is CASSYSPGQPSPLHF. The CDR3 region has the DNA TGTGCCAGCAGTTACTCCCCGGGACAGCCTTCACCCCTCCACTTT.

The J gene is TRBJ2-3, the V gene TRBV28; D uncertain. Germline assignment: CDR1 MDHEN and CDR2 SYDVKM. V shed 7 bases and J shed 7 bases, with 12 bases lying between them. The CDR3 has 12 amino acids. The CDR3 DNA sequence: TGTGCCAGCACCCAAAGCCGAAATACGCAGTATTTT. It translates to CASTQSRNTQYF.

The V call is TRBV7-9, the J call TRBJ2-7; no reliable D call. Between the trimmed V and J ends, which lost 1 base and 0 bases, there was a span of 10 bases. The CDR3 runs to 15 residues. CDR1 is SEHNR, CDR2 FQNEAQ, per germline (reference sequence). The CDR3 DNA is TGTGCCAGCAGCTTAGTCAGGTCGGACTCCTACGAGCAGTACTTC. Amino acid sequence: CASSLVRSDSYEQYF.

The chain couples TRBV2 to TRBJ2-7, with a tentative D call TRBD2 (5 bases). Trimming cost V 9 bases and J 6 bases, with 15 bases left between them. This CDR3 is 12 amino acids long. CDR1 SNHLY and CDR2 FYNNEI come from the germline V gene. The CDR3 spells CARGTSGREQYF. CDR3 DNA: TGTGCCAGGGGAACTAGTGGGCGCGAGCAGTACTTC.

The V and J genes are TRBV6-5 and TRBJ1-5; D remains unclear. The CDR3 has 14 amino acids. Germline CDR1 reads MNHEY; CDR2 reads SVGAGI. V was clipped by 2 bases and J by 5 bases, with 10 bases between them. CDR3 DNA: TGTGCCAGCAGTTACGGGTCGGGAGATCAGCCCCAGCATTTT. It specifies CASSYGSGDQPQHF.

This clone appeared a single time. The chain combines TRBV10-3 with TRBJ1-1; 9 nucleotides line up with TRBD1. The CDR3 runs 16 residues. The J segment lost 1 base and the V segment lost 8 bases, leaving 11 bases of the junction unmatched. Germline CDR1 and CDR2: ENHRY and SYGVKD. The CDR3, as DNA: TGTGCCATCCGAGTTTCCGGGGACAGGGAGAACACTGAAGCTTTCTTT. This translates into CAIRVSGDRENTEAFF.

V is TRBV27 and J is TRBJ2-7, with a tentative D call TRBD2 (6 bases). This CDR3 is 12 amino acids long. V shed 8 bases and J shed 6 bases, with 14 bases lying between them. From germline, CDR1 is MNHEY and CDR2 SMNVEV (reference sequence). CDR3 bases: TGTGCCAGCGGTCCGTGGGAGGCCGAGCAGTACTTC. This gives the protein CASGPWEAEQYF.

This clone was seen a few times. V and J are TRBV4-3 and TRBJ1-2; tentative D call: TRBD1 (6 bases). Germline CDR1 LGHNA, CDR2 YSLEER. CDR3 size: 13 residues. Between the trimmed V and J ends, which lost 1 base and 7 bases, there was a span of 10 bases. CDR3 bases: TGCGCCAGCAGCCAAGTGGCAGGGGTTGGCTACACCTTC. It encodes CASSQVAGVGYTF.

The V and J genes are TRBV6-5 and TRBJ1-2; TRBD1 aligns across 9 bases. The CDR3 is 15 residues long. The germline V gene encodes CDR1 MNHEY and CDR2 SVGAGI. With 5 bases clipped from V and 4 bases from J, the junction kept 8 bases outside the gene matches. CDR3 DNA sequence: TGTGCCAGCAGTCCGGACCGGGACAGGGTCTATGGCTACACCTTC. Its translation is CASSPDRDRVYGYTF.

The V gene is TRBV28, the J gene TRBJ2-1; 11 nucleotides line up with TRBD2. CDR1 is MDHEN and CDR2 is SYDVKM in the germline V gene. This CDR3 contains 14 residues. Unmatched junction bases numbered 3, after V lost 6 bases and J lost 5 bases. This chain's CDR3 is CASRISGRDNEQFF. For the CDR3, the DNA is TGTGCCAGCAGGATTAGCGGGAGGGACAATGAGCAGTTCTTC.

V usage is TRBV27 and J usage is TRBJ2-7; the match to TRBD1 covers 10 bases. The length of the CDR3 is 15 residues. Unmatched junction bases numbered 10, after V lost 8 bases and J lost 3 bases. Germline lookup yields CDR1 MNHEY and CDR2 SMNVEV (reference sequence). DNA of the CDR3: TGTGCCAGCCGCCGAGAAGGACAGGGGGACTACGAGCAGTACTTC. Protein product: CASRREGQGDYEQYF.

The rearrangement joins TRBV7-3 to TRBJ2-2; D unresolved. This CDR3 is built from 17 residues. Trimming removed 0 bases at V and 0 bases at J, with 11 bases between. CDR1 is SGHTA and CDR2 is FQGTGA in the germline V gene. In DNA, the CDR3 is TGTGCCAGCAGCTTAACACCGGGTCTGTCGAACACCGGGGAGCTGTTTTTT. Its protein is CASSLTPGLSNTGELFF.